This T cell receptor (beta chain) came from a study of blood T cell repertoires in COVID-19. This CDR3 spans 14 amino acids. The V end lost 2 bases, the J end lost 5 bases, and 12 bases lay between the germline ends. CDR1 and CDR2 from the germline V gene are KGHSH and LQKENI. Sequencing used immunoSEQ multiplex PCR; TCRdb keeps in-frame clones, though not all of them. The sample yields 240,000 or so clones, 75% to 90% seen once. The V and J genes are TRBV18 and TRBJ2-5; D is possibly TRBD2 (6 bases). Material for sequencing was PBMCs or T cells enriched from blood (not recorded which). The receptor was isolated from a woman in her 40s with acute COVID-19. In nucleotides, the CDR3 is TGTGCCAGCTCACCAGTGGCGGGAAGTGAGACCCAGTACTTC. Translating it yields CASSPVAGSETQYF.